The text below deals with one T cell receptor beta chain. The CDR3 contains 12 residues. V was pared by 4 bases and J by 3 bases, with 7 bases between. The germline CDR1 and CDR2 sequences are SGHRS and YFSETQ. The donors were all Caucasian adults (living in Nashville, Tennessee). This record comes from a study of shared clonotypes between healthy human individuals. Study overall: Researchers assigned three CD4 naive, three CD4 memory, two CD8 naive and one CD8 memory plate to each donor.

Only in-frame clones appear in the TCRdb table, and some are missing; sequencing was by immunoSEQ multiplex PCR. The table includes just over 2,000,000 clones, around 95% detected once. The gene calls are TRBV5-1 and TRBJ2-5, with D perhaps matching TRBD2 (6 bases). The source of this sequence is a man aged 18 to 30 in good health. The sequencing sample was made of naive CD4+ T cells sorted from blood. The subset was: CD45RA+ positively selected. CDR3 DNA: TGCGCCAGCAGCAGGGAGGAAGAGACCCAGTACTTC. Its translation is CASSREEETQYF.